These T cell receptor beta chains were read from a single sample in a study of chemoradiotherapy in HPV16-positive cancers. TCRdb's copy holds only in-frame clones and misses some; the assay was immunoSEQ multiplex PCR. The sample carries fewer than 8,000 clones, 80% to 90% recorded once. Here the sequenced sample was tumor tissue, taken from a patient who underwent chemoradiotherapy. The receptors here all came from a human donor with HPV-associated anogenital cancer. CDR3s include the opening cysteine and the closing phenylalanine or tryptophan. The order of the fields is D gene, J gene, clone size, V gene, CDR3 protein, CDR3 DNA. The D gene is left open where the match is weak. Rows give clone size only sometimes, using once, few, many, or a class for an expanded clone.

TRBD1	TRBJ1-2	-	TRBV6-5	CASSKNQGAKGYTF	TGTGCCAGCAGCAAAAATCAGGGGGCTAAAGGCTACACCTTC
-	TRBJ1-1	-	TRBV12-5	CASGLVGLGREAFF	TGTGCTAGTGGTTTGGTAGGATTGGGCAGGGAAGCTTTCTTT
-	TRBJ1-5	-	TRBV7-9	CALEKLGHSNQPQHF	TGTGCTTTGGAAAAGTTGGGACACTCAAATCAGCCCCAGCATTTT
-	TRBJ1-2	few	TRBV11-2	CASRSWGTRGYTF	TGTGCCAGCAGGTCCTGGGGGACAAGAGGCTACACCTTC
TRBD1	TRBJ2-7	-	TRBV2	CASSSGTETYEQYF	TGTGCCAGCAGTTCCGGGACAGAGACCTACGAGCAGTACTTC
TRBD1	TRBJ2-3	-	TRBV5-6	CASSLAGTGGADTQYF	TGTGCCAGCAGCTTGGCCGGGACAGGGGGCGCAGATACGCAGTATTTT
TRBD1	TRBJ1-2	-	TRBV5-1	CASSVEQGNYGYTF	TGCGCCAGCAGCGTCGAACAGGGGAACTATGGCTACACCTTC
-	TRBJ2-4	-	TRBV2	CASSEAEKTELAF	TGTGCCAGCAGTGAAGCGGAGAAGACTGAGTTGGCCTTC
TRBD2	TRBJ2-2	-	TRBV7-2	CASSLAGTRFAGELFF	TGTGCCAGCAGCTTAGCCGGGACTAGGTTCGCCGGGGAGCTGTTTTTT
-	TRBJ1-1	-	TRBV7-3	CASSPGASNTEAFF	TGTGCCAGCAGCCCAGGGGCCTCGAACACTGAAGCTTTCTTT
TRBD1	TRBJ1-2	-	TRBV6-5	CASKEQGVGYTF	TGTGCCAGCAAAGAACAGGGGGTAGGCTACACCTTC
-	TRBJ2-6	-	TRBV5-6	CASSSGANVLTF	TGTGCCAGCAGCTCTGGGGCCAACGTCCTGACTTTC
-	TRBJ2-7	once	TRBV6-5	CASSYSQSYEQYF	TGTGCCAGCAGTTACTCCCAGTCCTACGAGCAGTACTTC
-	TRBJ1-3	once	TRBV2	CASTFSGNTIYF	TGTGCCAGCACATTCTCTGGAAACACCATATATTTT
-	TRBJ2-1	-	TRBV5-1	CASSLDRIDEQFF	TGCGCCAGCAGCTTGGACCGCATAGATGAGCAGTTCTTC
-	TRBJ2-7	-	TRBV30	CAPDLDSPYEQYF	TGTGCCCCCGATCTAGACAGTCCCTACGAGCAGTACTTC